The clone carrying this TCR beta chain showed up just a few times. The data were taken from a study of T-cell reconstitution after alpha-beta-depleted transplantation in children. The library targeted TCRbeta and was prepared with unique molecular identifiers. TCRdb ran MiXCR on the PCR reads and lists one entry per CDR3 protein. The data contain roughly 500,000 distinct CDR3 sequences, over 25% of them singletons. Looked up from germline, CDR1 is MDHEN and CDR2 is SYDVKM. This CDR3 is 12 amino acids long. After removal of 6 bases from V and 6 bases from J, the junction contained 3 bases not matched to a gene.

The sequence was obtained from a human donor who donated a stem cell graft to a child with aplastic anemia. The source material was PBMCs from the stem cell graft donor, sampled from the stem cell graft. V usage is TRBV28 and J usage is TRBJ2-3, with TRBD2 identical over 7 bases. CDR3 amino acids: CASSWGGDTQYF. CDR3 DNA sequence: TGTGCCAGCAGCTGGGGGGGTGATACGCAGTATTTT. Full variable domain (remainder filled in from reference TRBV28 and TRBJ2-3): DVKVTQSSRYLVKRTGEKVFLECVQDMDHENMFWYRQDPGLGLRLIYFSYDVKMKEKGDIPEGYSVSREKKERFSLILESASTNQTSMYLCASSWGGDTQYFGPGTRLTVL.